Given below is one T cell receptor (beta chain) in context. Antigen specificity is unknown. A junction boundary mismatches the germline segment, possibly from a read error. PCR was performed a second time for about 7 to 11 cycles using a sample-barcoded 5' primer and a J-beta primer mix. Each cDNA was tagged by a template-switch adaptor containing 12 random nucleotides. Every sample gave at least 3 million paired-end reads containing CDR3. TCRdb used MiXCR to reprocess the 5' RACE reads, holding one entry per CDR3 protein. Of some 1 million distinct CDR3 sequences listed, under 45% are singletons. The record originates from a study of blood T cells in healthy people across ages. Study results and limitations: Percentage of naive T cells showed a strong correlation with TCR beta diversity.

From germline, CDR1 is LNHDA and CDR2 SQIVND (reference sequence). The CDR3 is 14 amino acids. Sequenced material: blood. This TCR was sampled from a woman aged 55-75 years in good health. This chain uses TRBV19 with TRBJ1-2; D may be TRBD1 (5 bases). The CDR3 loop is CACSLRGAYNGYTF. CDR3 nucleotides: TGTGCCTGTAGTCTCCGCGGGGCTTATAATGGCTACACCTTC. Full variable domain (remainder filled in from reference TRBV19 and TRBJ1-2): DGGITQSPKYLFRKEGQNVTLSCEQNLNHDAMYWYRQDPGQGLRLIYYSQIVNDFQKGDIAEGYSVSREKKESFPLTVTSAQKNPTAFYLCACSLRGAYNGYTFGSGTRLTVV.